These T cell receptor beta chains were read from a single sample in a study of blood T cells in healthy people across ages. TCRdb re-called the 5' RACE reads through MiXCR, storing one row per CDR3 protein. This repertoire shows approximately 400,000 distinct CDR3 sequences, about 55% found once; its top ten account for 45% to 65%. The sequenced sample consisted of blood. The receptors here all came from a man in his sixties in good health. The CDR3 runs from the conserved cysteine through the conserved F or W. A D gene is named only where the DNA matches it firmly. Clone size is shown for a subset of rows, as once, few, many or a class of expanded clone.

clone size	V gene	J gene	D gene	CDR3 DNA	CDR3 protein
many	TRBV5-1	TRBJ2-5	NA	TGCGCCAGCAGCTTGGTGGAGTACGGGACCCAGTACTTC	CASSLVEYGTQYF
NA	TRBV12-3/TRBV12-4	TRBJ2-3	NA	TGTGCCAGCAATGAACGGAACAGGGTGGGCCATACGCAGTATTTT	CASNERNRVGHTQYF
few	TRBV29-1	TRBJ2-7	NA	TGCAGCGTTCTCGTTACCTACGAGCAGTACTTC	CSVLVTYEQYF
NA	TRBV5-1	TRBJ2-5	TRBD2	TGCGCCAGCAGCCCCTCGCGGGGGGCAAGAGAGACCCAGTACTTC	CASSPSRGARETQYF
NA	TRBV4-3	TRBJ2-1	NA	TGCGCCAGCAGCCAAGATCCAAGTGGTGAGCAGTTCTTC	CASSQDPSGEQFF
many	TRBV4-1	TRBJ2-3	TRBD2	TGCGCCAGCAGCCAAGTCGGGCGCTGGACTAGCGGGAGGGCGAATACGCAGTATTTT	CASSQVGRWTSGRANTQYF
NA	TRBV20-1	TRBJ2-7	NA	TGCAGTGCTCCCGGGGGCGGGAGCAGGTACAATGAGCAGTACTTC	CSAPGGGSRYNEQYF
NA	TRBV7-7	TRBJ2-5	NA	TGTGCTAGCAGCTTAGGTTCTAGACAGCAAGAGACCCAGTACTTC	CASSLGSRQQETQYF
once	TRBV6-5	TRBJ1-6	NA	TGTGCCAGCAGTTGGCAGGGATCGTATAATTCACCCCTCCACTTT	CASSWQGSYNSPLHF
NA	TRBV19	TRBJ2-5	TRBD1	TGTGCCAGTAGTATCGGGGACAGGGGGCAAGAGACCCAGTACTTC	CASSIGDRGQETQYF
many	TRBV7-9	TRBJ1-4	NA	TGTGCCAGCAGCTTTGGGGGGTCTAATGAAAAACTGTTTTTT	CASSFGGSNEKLFF
NA	TRBV29-1	TRBJ2-7	TRBD2	TGCAGCGTTGAAGTGGCGGGAGGGGGTGACGAGCAGTACTTC	CSVEVAGGGDEQYF
NA	TRBV18	TRBJ2-3	NA	TGTGCCAGCTCCCTCGACAGCACTAGCACAGATACGCAGTATTTT	CASSLDSTSTDTQYF
NA	TRBV9	TRBJ2-1	NA	TGTGCCAGCAGCGGACGAACCTTGAGCTCCTACAATGAGCAGTTCTTC	CASSGRTLSSYNEQFF
few	TRBV29-1	TRBJ2-5	TRBD2	TGCAGCGTTGCTCGGAGCGGGAGCTCGCAAGAGACCCAGTACTTC	CSVARSGSSQETQYF
NA	TRBV11-1	TRBJ2-1	NA	TGTGCCAGCAGCTTGGTCGGGACGGGAGCATACAATGAGCAGTTCTTC	CASSLVGTGAYNEQFF
NA	TRBV14	TRBJ2-3	NA	TGTGCCAGCAGCACCGGCCTCTCGTCGAGGGATACGCAGTATTTT	CASSTGLSSRDTQYF
few	TRBV6-6	TRBJ1-2	NA	TGTGCCAGCCGGGCGGGTAACTATGGCTACACCTTC	CASRAGNYGYTF
NA	TRBV12-3/TRBV12-4	TRBJ2-6	NA	TGTGCCAGCAGTTCGGAGGACTCTGGGGCCAACGTCCTGACTTTC	CASSSEDSGANVLTF
NA	TRBV7-2	TRBJ1-5	NA	TGTGCCAGCAGCGTAAAGGCGGGTGGCAATCAGCCCCAGCATTTT	CASSVKAGGNQPQHF
many	TRBV6-5	TRBJ2-6	NA	TGTGCCAGCACCCTAATGGGCTCCGGGGCCAACGTCCTGACTTTC	CASTLMGSGANVLTF
NA	TRBV20-1	TRBJ2-7	TRBD2	TGCAGTGCACCGACTAGCGGGAGACTCTGCGAGCAGTACTTC	CSAPTSGRLCEQYF
NA	TRBV6-2/TRBV6-3	TRBJ1-1	TRBD1	TGTGCCAGCAGACTCGGGGACAGGGCTAACACTGAAGCTTTCTTT	CASRLGDRANTEAFF
NA	TRBV6-5	TRBJ2-5	NA	TGTGCCAGCAGTACGGGGACACCCCTAGGAGAGACCCAGTACTTC	CASSTGTPLGETQYF
few	TRBV5-5	TRBJ2-5	NA	TGTGCCAGCAACCACTGGGGCAGTCAAGAGACCCAGTACTTC	CASNHWGSQETQYF
NA	TRBV18	TRBJ2-6	NA	TGTGCCAGCTCACCGTGGACAGCCCCCTCTGGGGCCAACGTCCTGACTTTC	CASSPWTAPSGANVLTF
NA	TRBV12-3/TRBV12-4	TRBJ2-1	NA	TGTGCCAGCAGGCCCAGGACCAGCCCTCATGAGCAGTTCTTC	CASRPRTSPHEQFF
NA	TRBV7-2	TRBJ2-5	NA	TGTGCCAGCAGCTTAGTGCCCGTCGTGAGCGTCAAGAATGAGCAGTACTTC	CASSLVPVVSVKNEQYF
few	TRBV5-1	TRBJ2-5	TRBD2	TGCGCCAGCAGCAAAGCGGGGCCCCAAGAGACCCAGTACTTC	CASSKAGPQETQYF
few	TRBV6-2/TRBV6-3	TRBJ2-7	NA	TGTGCCAGCAACTGGGGAGACTCCTACGAGCAGTACTTC	CASNWGDSYEQYF
NA	TRBV7-4	TRBJ1-3	NA	TGTGCCAGCAGCTTAGACCGAACCCGGGAATTATTTGGAAACACCATATATTTT	CASSLDRTRELFGNTIYF
few	TRBV7-2	TRBJ1-2	TRBD1	TGTGCCAGCAGCTTAACAGGGGGAAACTATGGCTACACCTTC	CASSLTGGNYGYTF
NA	TRBV4-2	TRBJ2-5	NA	TGTGCCAGCAGCCAATCCGGGCCCCAAGAGACCCAGTACTTC	CASSQSGPQETQYF
once	TRBV5-1	TRBJ2-1	NA	TGCGCCAGCAGCTTGGTTTCCGGAAGTTTTGGGGATGAGCAGTTCTTC	CASSLVSGSFGDEQFF
NA	TRBV18	TRBJ2-1	NA	TGTGCCAGCTCACCACCGCCTCCTGGGAGGGGGTGGCAGTTCTTC	CASSPPPPGRGWQFF
NA	TRBV29-1	TRBJ2-7	TRBD2	TGCAGCGTTGTTCTAGCGGTAACCTACGAGCAGTACTTC	CSVVLAVTYEQYF
NA	TRBV11-2	TRBJ1-2	NA	TGTGCCAGCAGCACATCTGGTCGGGGCGGCTACACCTTC	CASSTSGRGGYTF
few	TRBV20-1	TRBJ2-1	TRBD1	TGCAGTGCCAAACAGGGGGGTGGTGAGCAGTTCTTC	CSAKQGGGEQFF
once	TRBV5-6	TRBJ2-3	NA	TGTGCCAGCAGCTTGGGTGACAGACCCACAGATACGCAGTATTTT	CASSLGDRPTDTQYF
NA	TRBV20-1	TRBJ1-5	NA	TGCAGTGCTAGGAATAGCAATCAGCCCCAGCATTTT	CSARNSNQPQHF